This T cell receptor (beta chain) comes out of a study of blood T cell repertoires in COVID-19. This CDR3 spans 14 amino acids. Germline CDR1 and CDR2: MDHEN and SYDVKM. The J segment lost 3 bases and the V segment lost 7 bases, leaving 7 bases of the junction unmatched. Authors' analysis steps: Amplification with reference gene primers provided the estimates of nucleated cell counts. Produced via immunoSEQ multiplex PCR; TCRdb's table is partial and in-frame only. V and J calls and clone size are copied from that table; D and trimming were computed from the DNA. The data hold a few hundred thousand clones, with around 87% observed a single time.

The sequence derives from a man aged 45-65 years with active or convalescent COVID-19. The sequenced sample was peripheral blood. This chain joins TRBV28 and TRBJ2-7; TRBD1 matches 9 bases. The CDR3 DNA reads TGTGCCAGCAAGGGACAGGGTGGATTCTACGAGCAGTACTTC. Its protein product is CASKGQGGFYEQYF.